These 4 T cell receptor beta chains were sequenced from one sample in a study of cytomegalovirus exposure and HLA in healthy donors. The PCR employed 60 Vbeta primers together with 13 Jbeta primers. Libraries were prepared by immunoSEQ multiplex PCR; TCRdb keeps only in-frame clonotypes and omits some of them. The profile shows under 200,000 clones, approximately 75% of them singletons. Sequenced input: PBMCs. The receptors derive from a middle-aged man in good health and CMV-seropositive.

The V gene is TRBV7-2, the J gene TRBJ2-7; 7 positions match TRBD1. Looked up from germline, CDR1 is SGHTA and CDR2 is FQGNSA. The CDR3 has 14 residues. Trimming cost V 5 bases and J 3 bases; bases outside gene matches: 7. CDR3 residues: CASSTRTGNYEQYF. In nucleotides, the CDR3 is TGTGCCAGCAGCACAAGGACAGGAAACTACGAGCAGTACTTC.

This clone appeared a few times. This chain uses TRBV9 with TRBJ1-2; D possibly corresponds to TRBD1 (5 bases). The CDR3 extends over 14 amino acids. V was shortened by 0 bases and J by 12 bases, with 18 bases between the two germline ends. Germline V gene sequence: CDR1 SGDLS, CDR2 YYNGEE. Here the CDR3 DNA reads TGTGCCAGCAGCGTAGGTGGCAGGGAGGTCTTTCACACCTTC. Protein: CASSVGGREVFHTF. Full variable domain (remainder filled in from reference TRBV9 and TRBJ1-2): DSGVTQTPKHLITATGQRVTLRCSPRSGDLSVYWYQQSLDQGLQFLIQYYNGEERAKGNILERFSAQQFPDLHSELNLSSLELGDSALYFCASSVGGREVFHTFGSGTRLTVV.

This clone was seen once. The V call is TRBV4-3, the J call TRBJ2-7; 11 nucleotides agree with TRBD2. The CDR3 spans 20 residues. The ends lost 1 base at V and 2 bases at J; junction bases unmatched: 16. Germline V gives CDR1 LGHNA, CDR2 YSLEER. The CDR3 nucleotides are TGCGCCAGCAGCCAAGGACTTTCGACTAGCGGGAACGGGGGGGCCTACGAGCAGTACTTC. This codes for CASSQGLSTSGNGGAYEQYF.

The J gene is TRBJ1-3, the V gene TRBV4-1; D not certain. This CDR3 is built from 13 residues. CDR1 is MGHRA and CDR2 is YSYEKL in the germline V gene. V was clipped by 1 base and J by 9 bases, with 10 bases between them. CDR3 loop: CASSQVRIGTIYF. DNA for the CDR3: TGCGCCAGCAGCCAAGTTAGAATCGGCACCATATATTTT.